These 3 T cell receptor beta chains share one sample of origin, sequenced in a study of blood T cell repertoires in COVID-19. Here immunoSEQ multiplex PCR was the method, and the copy in TCRdb shows in-frame clones only, minus some. The sample records 150,000 to 200,000 clones, approximately 83% being singletons. Specimen: peripheral blood. These receptor sequences come from a woman of 80 years or more with active or convalescent COVID-19.

The chain recombines TRBV6-6 with TRBJ2-2, with TRBD1 identical over 10 bases. The CDR3 length is 16 residues. The V segment lost 0 bases and the J segment 5 bases; nucleotides outside the gene matches: 3. The germline CDR1 and CDR2 sequences are MNHNY and SVGAGI (reference sequence). The CDR3 is CASSYSQDRGTGELFF. The CDR3 DNA is TGTGCCAGCAGTTACTCACAGGACAGGGGGACCGGGGAGCTGTTTTTT.

This clone was recorded a few times. This rearrangement joins TRBV5-1 to TRBJ2-7; 7 positions agree with TRBD1. Per germline, CDR1 SGHRS and CDR2 YFSETQ. The CDR3 spans 14 residues. The junction had 8 bases not matched to a gene; V was cut back by 2 bases and J by 6 bases. CDR3 amino acids: CASSFGDRVGEQYF. In DNA, the CDR3 is TGCGCCAGCAGCTTCGGTGACAGGGTTGGCGAGCAGTACTTC.

This clone was observed a single time. This sequence joins TRBV7-9 and TRBJ2-7, with TRBD2 identical over 8 bases. V shed 8 bases and J 2 bases; nucleotides not matched to a gene: 2. The germline CDR1 and CDR2 sequences are SEHNR and FQNEAQ (reference sequence). This CDR3 spans 12 amino acids. The CDR3 nucleotides are TGTGCCAGCTCGCGGGGGGCCTACGAGCAGTACTTC. This sequence encodes CASSRGAYEQYF. Together with reference TRBV7-9 and TRBJ2-7, the CDR3 gives the full variable domain: DTGVSQNPRHKITKRGQNVTFRCDPISEHNRLYWYRQTLGQGPEFLTYFQNEAQLEKSRLLSDRFSAERPKGSFSTLEIQRTEQGDSAMYLCASSRGAYEQYFGPGTRLTVT.